These 14 T cell receptor beta chains share one sample of origin, sequenced in a study of beta chain features in type 1 diabetes. Investigators reverse transcribed all isolated RNA, so they sequenced expressed TCRB transcripts. The method was immunoSEQ multiplex PCR; TCRdb's version includes in-frame clones alone and lacks a portion of them. The sample holds hundreds of thousands of clones; about 17% are singletons and the top ten take 0.02% to 0.03%. Sequencing used naive CD4+ T cells from blood. The source of these receptors is a woman aged 18-35 years in good health.

The sample holds one count of this clone. This chain connects TRBV9 to TRBJ2-5; tentatively, D is TRBD1 (6 bases). The CDR3 sequence is 14 residues long. Trimming removed 0 bases at V and 6 bases at J, with 12 bases between. Germline CDR1 reads SGDLS; CDR2 reads YYNGEE. The CDR3 DNA sequence: TGTGCCAGCAGCGTAGACCCAGGGGTACAGACCCAGTACTTC. The encoded protein is CASSVDPGVQTQYF. Together with reference TRBV9 and TRBJ2-5, the CDR3 gives the full variable domain: DSGVTQTPKHLITATGQRVTLRCSPRSGDLSVYWYQQSLDQGLQFLIQYYNGEERAKGNILERFSAQQFPDLHSELNLSSLELGDSALYFCASSVDPGVQTQYFGPGTRLLVL.

Details on this clone: Other DNA sequences in the same sample also yield this CDR3. The chain uses TRBV18 and TRBJ1-5; no clear D. The germline V and J ends were trimmed by 3 bases and 5 bases, with 8 bases remaining between them. Germline CDR1 and CDR2: KGHSH and LQKENI. The CDR3 runs to 13 residues. In DNA, the CDR3 is TGTGCCAGCTCACCGGGAAGGGATCAGCCCCAGCATTTT. It codes for CASSPGRDQPQHF.

As for this clone: Other DNA variants within this sample encode the same CDR3. The chain carries TRBV2 and TRBJ2-7; D is uncertain. There are 12 residues in the CDR3. Between the trimmed V and J ends, which lost 2 bases and 3 bases, there was a span of 5 bases. Germline V CDR1 and CDR2: SNHLY, FYNNEI. The DNA of the CDR3 is TGTGCCAGCAGTGAACTCGTCTACGAGCAGTACTTC. It is translated as CASSELVYEQYF.

The chain carries TRBV10-3 and TRBJ1-1; 11 bases are shared with TRBD1. This CDR3 contains 14 residues. The trim removed 10 bases at V and 6 bases at J, leaving 10 bases unmatched. Germline-derived CDR1 and CDR2 are ENHRY and SYGVKD. The CDR3 sequence: CATRYAGQGAEAFF. CDR3 sequence (DNA): TGTGCCACCAGATATGCGGGACAGGGGGCTGAAGCTTTCTTT.

The chain carries TRBV4-2 and TRBJ2-1, with D perhaps TRBD2 (5 bases). CDR3 length: 14 residues. Germline loops: CDR1 LGHNA, CDR2 YNFKEQ. Trimming took off 2 bases at V and 8 bases at J, with 13 bases between the two ends. In DNA, the CDR3 is TGTGCCAGCAGCCAACCGGAGGTCCACGATGAGCAGTTCTTC. This codes for CASSQPEVHDEQFF.

This clone was seen more than once but under ten times. This chain uses TRBV7-2 with TRBJ2-5, with 8 bases that match TRBD1. V dropped 4 bases and J dropped 3; count of bases not matched to a gene: 4. Germline V gene data show CDR1 as SGHTA and CDR2 as FQGNSA. This CDR3 is built from 14 residues. The CDR3 region has the DNA TGTGCCAGCAGCTACAGGACAGGGAAAGAGACCCAGTACTTC. Protein product: CASSYRTGKETQYF.

The chain employs TRBV19 and TRBJ2-1; 7 bases line up with TRBD1. V gave up 4 bases and J gave up 8 bases; unmatched junction bases: 5. The CDR3 covers 13 residues. Germline assignment: CDR1 LNHDA and CDR2 SQIVND (reference sequence). This CDR3 is CASSTTGLHEQFF. CDR3 DNA sequence: TGTGCCAGTAGTACGACAGGGTTGCATGAGCAGTTCTTC.

This clone was seen only a few times. CDR3 DNA sequence: TGTGCCACCAGCAGAGATCCGGCGGGACAGGGTGCTGGGGCCAACGTCCTGACTTTC. Its translation is CATSRDPAGQGAGANVLTF. This chain uses TRBV15 with TRBJ2-6; 9 bases are a match to TRBD1. Germline-derived CDR1 and CDR2 are LNHNV and YYDKDF (reference sequence). The CDR3 covers 19 residues. The V and J ends lost 0 bases and 2 bases, in that order; junction bases with no gene match: 8.

CDR3 coding DNA: TGTGCCAGCAGCTTAGTGGCAGGGCCAGAGACCCAGTACTTC. Its protein product is CASSLVAGPETQYF. The gene calls are TRBV7-9 and TRBJ2-5; a possible D gene is TRBD1 (5 bases). Looked up from germline, CDR1 is SEHNR and CDR2 is FQNEAQ (reference sequence). V was shortened by 1 base and J by 4 bases, with 10 bases between the two germline ends. The CDR3 length is 14 residues.

This clone was counted between two and nine times. The rearrangement links TRBV7-6 to TRBJ2-3, with TRBD2 as a possible D gene (6 bases). V was trimmed by 2 bases and J by 6 bases, leaving 15 bases between them. Per germline, CDR1 SGHVS and CDR2 FNYEAQ. CDR3 length: 15 residues. CDR3 in DNA: TGTGCCAGCAGCTTATTCCGGGAGCGTGGGGATACGCAGTATTTT. Translation gives CASSLFRERGDTQYF.

This clone was counted between two and nine times. The genes are TRBV28 and TRBJ1-1; the D gene is possibly TRBD1 (5 bases). This CDR3 is built from 16 residues. V was pared by 4 bases and J by 0 bases, with 15 bases between. The germline gives CDR1 MDHEN, CDR2 SYDVKM. CDR3 region: CASSSWGGELNTEAFF. The CDR3 coding sequence is TGTGCCAGCAGTTCCTGGGGAGGGGAACTGAACACTGAAGCTTTCTTT.

Only a few counts were recorded for this clone. The genes are TRBV6-4 and TRBJ2-1; no firm D call. Germline CDR1 and CDR2: MRHNA and SNTAGT. The CDR3 has 12 amino acids. V lost 2 bases and J lost 7, with 6 bases in between. CDR3 in amino acids: CASSDGRNEQFF. The CDR3 region has the DNA TGTGCCAGCAGTGACGGTAGGAATGAGCAGTTCTTC.

This sequence joins TRBV28 and TRBJ2-4, with 7 bases identical to TRBD1. The CDR3 contains 14 residues. CDR1 and CDR2 from the germline V gene are MDHEN and SYDVKM. Trimming cost V 2 bases and J 4 bases; bases outside gene matches: 2. The CDR3 DNA sequence: TGTGCCAGCAGTTTAGTACAGGGGAAAAACATTCAGTACTTC. Protein sequence: CASSLVQGKNIQYF. Full variable domain (rest looked up from reference TRBV28 and TRBJ2-4): DVKVTQSSRYLVKRTGEKVFLECVQDMDHENMFWYRQDPGLGLRLIYFSYDVKMKEKGDIPEGYSVSREKKERFSLILESASTNQTSMYLCASSLVQGKNIQYFGAGTRLSVL.

CDR3 nucleotide sequence: TGTGCCAGCAGCGTAGCATGGCTAGCGGGAAGCAATGAGCAGTTCTTC. Residues: CASSVAWLAGSNEQFF. The chain couples TRBV9 to TRBJ2-1, with TRBD2 identical over 9 bases. The CDR3 covers 16 residues. V gave up 0 bases and J gave up 6 bases; unmatched junction bases: 7. Germline-derived CDR1 and CDR2 are SGDLS and YYNGEE.